This T cell receptor (beta chain) came from a study of T cell responses to AZD1222 COVID-19 vaccine. Study in general: Pooled in the analysis were second doses at about 4 or about 12 weeks.

CDR1 is SNHLY and CDR2 is FYNNEI in the germline V gene. Trimming pared 6 bases from V and 4 bases from J, leaving 21 bases between. The CDR3 loop spans 16 amino acids. This table comes from immunoSEQ multiplex PCR, and its TCRdb copy is limited to in-frame clones, with some not included. The sample carries about 63,000 clones, 65% to 90% recorded once. The sequencing used peripheral blood, collected on day 0 of AZD1222 vaccination. The J gene is TRBJ1-1, the V gene TRBV2; D possibly corresponds to TRBD1 (5 bases). The receptor was isolated from an adult in good health. The CDR3 DNA reads as TGTGCCAGCAGCGCCCATGAACAGGCAATAGGCACTGAAGCTTTCTTT. As protein: CASSAHEQAIGTEAFF.